The 5 T cell receptor beta chains below all came from one sample that was sequenced in a study of T cell changes during pregnancy in multiple sclerosis. Profiling relied on immunoSEQ multiplex PCR, and the TCRdb table lists in-frame clones only, not all of them. The table records approximately 50,000 clones, about 91% of them present only once. Sample: CD8+ T cells from peripheral blood mononuclear cells, taken after pregnancy. The receptor set was obtained from a female donor with multiple sclerosis, enrolled in a pregnancy study.

The chain has TRBV9 and TRBJ2-5, with TRBD1 matching 7 bases. The CDR3 is made up of 15 amino acids. V trimming: 0 bases; J trimming: 1 base; junction bases outside the gene matches: 3. CDR1 is SGDLS and CDR2 is YYNGEE in the germline V gene. The chain's CDR3 is CASSVDPGGQETQYF. CDR3 in DNA: TGTGCCAGCAGCGTAGACCCAGGGGGCCAAGAGACCCAGTACTTC.

The chain is built from TRBV5-4 and TRBJ1-2; 10 bases fit TRBD1. After removal of 7 bases from V and 6 bases from J, the junction contained 12 bases not matched to a gene. Germline V gene sequence: CDR1 SGHNT, CDR2 YYREEE (reference sequence). This CDR3 has 15 amino acids. Here the CDR3 reads CASHTLTGGVDGYTF. The CDR3 DNA reads as TGTGCCAGCCATACATTGACAGGGGGCGTTGATGGCTACACCTTC.

The chain employs TRBV27 and TRBJ2-5; the D gene is possibly TRBD1 (6 bases). The CDR3 covers 13 residues. The V and J ends lost 8 bases and 0 bases respectively, with 10 bases between them. Germline V gene data show CDR1 as MNHEY and CDR2 as SMNVEV (reference sequence). The CDR3 region is CASQGPYQETQYF. The CDR3 coding sequence is TGTGCCAGCCAGGGGCCGTACCAAGAGACCCAGTACTTC.

This sequence joins TRBV7-9 and TRBJ2-7; 7 positions match TRBD1. The CDR3 has 14 amino acids. J was trimmed by 0 bases and V by 5 bases; bases with no gene match: 4. Germline values: CDR1 SEHNR, CDR2 FQNEAQ (reference sequence). The chain's CDR3 is CASSPDRVSYEQYF. In nucleotides, the CDR3 is TGTGCCAGCAGCCCCGACAGGGTCTCCTACGAGCAGTACTTC.

The chain is built from TRBV7-6 and TRBJ2-1; 9 bases agree with TRBD2. This CDR3 has 15 residues. J lost 7 bases, V lost 1 base, and 5 bases had no gene match. Looked up from germline, CDR1 is SGHVS and CDR2 is FNYEAQ. The CDR3 DNA is TGTGCCAGCAGCTTAGAGGCTAGCGGGGTAAATGAGCAGTTCTTC. Its translation is CASSLEASGVNEQFF.